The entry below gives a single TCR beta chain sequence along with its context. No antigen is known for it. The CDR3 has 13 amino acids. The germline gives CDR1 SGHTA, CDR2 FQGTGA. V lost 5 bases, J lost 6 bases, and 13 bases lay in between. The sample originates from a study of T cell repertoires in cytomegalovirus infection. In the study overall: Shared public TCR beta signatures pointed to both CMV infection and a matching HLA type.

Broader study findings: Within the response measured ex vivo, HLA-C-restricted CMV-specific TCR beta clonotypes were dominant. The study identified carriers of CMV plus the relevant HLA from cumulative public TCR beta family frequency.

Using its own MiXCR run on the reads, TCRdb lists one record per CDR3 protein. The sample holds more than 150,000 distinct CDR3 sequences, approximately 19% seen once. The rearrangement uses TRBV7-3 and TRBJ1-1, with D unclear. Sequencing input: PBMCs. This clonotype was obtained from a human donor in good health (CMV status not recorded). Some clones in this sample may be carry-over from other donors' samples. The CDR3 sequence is CASSPRGRAEAFF. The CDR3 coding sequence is TGTGCCAGCAGCCCCCGGGGTAGGGCTGAAGCTTTCTTT.